A single T cell receptor (beta chain) is shown here with its context. The antigen remains unidentified. The sample belongs to a study of PD-L1 blockade in urothelial cancer. Whole-study context: Blood analysis occurred 3 weeks (second dose) and 6 weeks after treatment start. Blood-derived samples held a median approximately 140,000 T cells. Study-level results: More expansion of tumor-associated blood clones, seen at 3 weeks, marked durable-benefit patients.

Assay used: immunoSEQ multiplex PCR; TCRdb lists only in-frame clones, some missing. The table has around 63,000 clones, 80% to 90% seen once. Trimming shortened V by 0 bases and J by 4 bases, and 10 bases separated the two germline ends. Germline V gene lookup returns CDR1 LGHNA and CDR2 YNFKEQ. This CDR3 is built from 15 residues. Time point described: pretreatment peripheral blood. Here the sequenced sample was PBMCs, taken around atezolizumab (anti-PD-L1) treatment. This TCR was sampled from a man aged 70-80 years with urothelial cancer. The chain is built from TRBV4-2 and TRBJ1-3, with D perhaps TRBD1 (5 bases). CDR3 in amino acids: CASSQEEQGGNTIYF. The DNA of the CDR3 is TGTGCCAGCAGCCAAGAAGAGCAGGGAGGAAACACCATATATTTT.